The clone carrying this T cell receptor beta chain was recorded only once. This CDR3 spans 16 amino acids. Trimming removed 2 bases from V and 2 bases from J, with 13 bases in between. Germline-derived CDR1 and CDR2 are MDHEN and SYDVKM. This record belongs to a study of T cells in pancreatic ductal adenocarcinoma. Surgery without prior neoadjuvant therapy was the treatment of the selected pancreatic ductal adenocarcinoma patients. Clones were read by immunoSEQ multiplex PCR, and TCRdb kept only the in-frame ones, dropping some. The data show roughly 100,000 clones, nearly 95% seen once. The clonotype was recovered from a human donor with pancreatic ductal adenocarcinoma. The chain links TRBV28 to TRBJ1-5; no clear D. Sequencing used PBMCs. The CDR3 spells CASSLEGRSGNQPQHF. The CDR3 DNA is TGTGCCAGCAGTTTAGAGGGTAGGAGCGGCAATCAGCCCCAGCATTTT.